The 30 T cell receptor beta chains in this list originate from one sample, sequenced in a study of T-cell reconstitution after alpha-beta-depleted transplantation in children. This sample's TCRbeta library carried unique molecular identifier barcodes. Each CDR3 protein gets one entry after TCRdb re-called the PCR reads with MiXCR. The sample carries around 450,000 distinct CDR3 sequences, around 46% recorded once. The sequenced sample was PBMCs, obtained before TCRalphabeta/CD19-depleted stem cell transplant. These receptors all come from a girl aged 2 to 9 with aplastic anemia, due to receive a stem cell transplant.

This clonotype was counted between two and nine times. The V gene is TRBV19, the J gene TRBJ2-5; 7 bases map to TRBD1. The CDR3 is 13 residues long. J gave up 0 bases and V 6 bases, and 1 base lay outside the gene matches. From germline, CDR1 is LNHDA and CDR2 SQIVND (reference sequence). The CDR3 nucleotides read TGTGCCAGTAGACAGGGGTACCAAGAGACCCAGTACTTC. This sequence encodes CASRQGYQETQYF.

This clonotype was seen ten or more times. The genes are TRBV5-1 and TRBJ1-4; 9 nucleotides line up with TRBD1. Per the germline V gene, CDR1 is SGHRS and CDR2 is YFSETQ. There are 17 residues in the CDR3. The V segment lost 3 bases and the J segment 3 bases; nucleotides outside the gene matches: 9. CDR3: CASSSGTGSAANEKLFF. CDR3 DNA sequence: TGCGCCAGCAGCTCCGGGACAGGGAGTGCGGCTAATGAAAAACTGTTTTTT.

The V and J genes are TRBV6-1 and TRBJ2-1; D uncertain. The CDR3 runs to 16 residues. V lost 6 bases and J lost 4, with 19 bases in between. Per the germline V gene, CDR1 is MNHNS and CDR2 is SASEGT. The CDR3 DNA follows: TGTGCCAGCAGCGCCACCCGACCATCGCTGTACAATGAGCAGTTCTTC. Translating gives CASSATRPSLYNEQFF.

This chain uses TRBV4-1 with TRBJ2-2, with 7 positions matching TRBD1. Germline lookup yields CDR1 MGHRA and CDR2 YSYEKL. V was clipped by 0 bases and J by 9 bases; unmatched bases: 10. This CDR3 contains 16 residues. CDR3 nucleotides: TGCGCCAGCAGCCAAGATAAGGCCCGGACAGGTCGGGAGCTGTTTTTT. It specifies CASSQDKARTGRELFF.

This clonotype has ten or more counts. This chain links TRBV5-1 with TRBJ2-1, with no clear D. CDR3 length: 14 residues. The germline V gene encodes CDR1 SGHRS and CDR2 YFSETQ. Between the trimmed V and J ends, which lost 3 bases and 3 bases, there was a span of 10 bases. CDR3 DNA sequence: TGCGCCAGCAGCTCGGACGCATTCTACAATGAGCAGTTCTTC. Translation: CASSSDAFYNEQFF.

The V call is TRBV20-1, the J call TRBJ2-7, with 8 bases identical to TRBD1. With 4 bases clipped from V and 6 bases from J, the junction kept 11 bases outside the gene matches. Germline V gene sequence: CDR1 DFQATT, CDR2 SNEGSKA (reference sequence). The CDR3 has 14 amino acids. DNA for the CDR3: TGCAGTGCTACGCAGGGGGCGCGTTCTTTCGAGCAGTACTTC. Protein product: CSATQGARSFEQYF.

The chain combines TRBV30 with TRBJ1-2; D is possibly TRBD1 (5 bases). The germline gives CDR1 GTSNPN, CDR2 SVGIG (reference sequence). This CDR3 spans 13 amino acids. V was pared by 4 bases and J by 10 bases, with 19 bases between. As DNA, the CDR3 is TGTGCCTGGAAATCGGGACGTCGGGTGGACTACACCTTC. Translating gives CAWKSGRRVDYTF. Full variable domain (missing parts from reference TRBV30 and TRBJ1-2): SQTIHQWPATLVQPVGSPLSLECTVEGTSNPNLYWYRQAAGRGLQLLFYSVGIGQISSEVPQNLSASRPQDRQFILSSKKLLLSDSGFYLCAWKSGRRVDYTFGSGTRLTVV.

V usage is TRBV6-1 and J usage is TRBJ1-6; TRBD1 is a possible D gene (5 bases). Per the germline V gene, CDR1 is MNHNS and CDR2 is SASEGT. Trimming cost V 5 bases and J 9 bases, with 17 bases left between them. This CDR3 is built from 15 residues. The CDR3 bases are TGTGCCAGCAGTCGTGACCGGCGGGGGAGTTCACCCCTCCACTTT. Amino acids: CASSRDRRGSSPLHF.

Comment on this clonotype: Given a much more abundant clone one base away, this may be a read error. V usage is TRBV18 and J usage is TRBJ2-1; tentative D call: TRBD2 (5 bases). The CDR3 has 13 residues. Germline loops: CDR1 KGHSH, CDR2 LQKENI. DNA for the CDR3: TGTACCAGCTTAAGGGAGACCTACAATGAGCAGTTCTTC. Translating gives CTSLRETYNEQFF.

This chain connects TRBV4-1 to TRBJ1-5, with a possible D match to TRBD1 (5 bases). Per germline, CDR1 MGHRA and CDR2 YSYEKL. The CDR3 length is 16 residues. The V and J ends lost 0 bases and 6 bases respectively, with 15 bases between them. CDR3 amino acids: CASSQEWGYGSQPQHF. The CDR3 DNA sequence: TGCGCCAGCAGCCAAGAGTGGGGGTATGGAAGTCAGCCCCAGCATTTT.

To note about this clonotype: A much larger clone sits a single nucleotide away, making a read error possible. The chain carries TRBV12-3 or TRBV12-4 and TRBJ2-1, with D possibly TRBD2 on 6 matching bases. CDR3 length: 13 amino acids. CDR3 sequence (DNA): TGTGCCAGCACCGCAAGCGGGTACAATGAGCATTTCTTC. It translates to CASTASGYNEHFF.

The rearrangement links TRBV20-1 to TRBJ2-5; D is possibly TRBD2 (7 bases). Germline CDR1 reads DFQATT; CDR2 reads SNEGSKA (reference sequence). The CDR3 totals 15 residues. V was shortened by 5 bases and J by 2 bases, with 18 bases between the two germline ends. Here the CDR3 reads CSADRRERGQETQYF. The CDR3 nucleotides read TGCAGTGCTGATAGGCGGGAGAGGGGGCAAGAGACCCAGTACTTC.

As concerns this clonotype: In this CDR3 the conserved last residue, phenylalanine or tryptophan, is missing, so a read error is likely. The J gene is TRBJ1-2, the V gene TRBV7-2; 12 bases are a match to TRBD1. Germline V gene sequence: CDR1 SGHTA, CDR2 FQGNSA. This CDR3 contains 16 residues. Losses at the gene ends were 4 bases for V and 8 bases for J; bases not matched to a gene: 11. The CDR3 sequence: CASSSAGTGGSGGYTS. In nucleotides, the CDR3 is TGTGCCAGCAGCTCCGCCGGGACAGGGGGCTCGGGGGGCTACACCTCC.

The gene calls are TRBV29-1 and TRBJ2-7; TRBD2 agrees at 7 bases. Trimming at V came to 1 base and at J to 2 bases, leaving 5 bases not matched to a gene. Germline V gives CDR1 SQVTM, CDR2 ANQGSEA. The CDR3 length is 14 residues. CDR3 in DNA: TGCAGCGTTGAAGCAGCGGGACGAGCCTACGAGCAGTACTTC. Translation gives CSVEAAGRAYEQYF.

This clonotype was seen more than once but under ten times. The genes are TRBV6-2 or TRBV6-3 and TRBJ2-7, with 13 bases lining up with TRBD2. V lost 6 bases and J lost 1; bases outside the gene matches: 9. Per germline, CDR1 MNHEY and CDR2 SVGEGT. The CDR3 is made up of 17 amino acids. The chain's CDR3 is CASSPPTSGRVSYEQYF. For the CDR3, the DNA is TGTGCCAGCAGCCCACCCACTAGCGGGAGGGTTTCCTACGAGCAGTACTTC.

The rearrangement links TRBV9 to TRBJ2-3, with 11 nucleotides matching TRBD2. The CDR3 sequence is 16 residues long. The V and J ends lost 0 bases and 3 bases, in that order; junction bases with no gene match: 3. The germline gives CDR1 SGDLS, CDR2 YYNGEE. The CDR3 loop reads CASSVVASGRTDTQYF. The CDR3 coding sequence is TGTGCCAGCAGCGTAGTCGCTAGCGGGAGGACAGATACGCAGTATTTT.

This clonotype has ten or more counts. V is TRBV24-1 and J is TRBJ2-3; D remains ambiguous. V was shortened by 9 bases and J by 0 bases, with 18 bases between the two germline ends. This CDR3 is 16 amino acids long. Germline CDR1 reads KGHDR; CDR2 reads SFDVKD. CDR3: CATEDTSRFSTDTQYF. CDR3 coding DNA: TGTGCCACCGAAGATACGAGCAGGTTTAGCACAGATACGCAGTATTTT.

This chain connects TRBV29-1 to TRBJ2-5; 15 positions match TRBD2. Germline V gene sequence: CDR1 SQVTM, CDR2 ANQGSEA. The CDR3 runs 15 residues. The trim removed 6 bases at V and 5 bases at J, leaving 7 bases unmatched. CDR3 residues: CSVGLAGGPRETQYF. CDR3 DNA: TGCAGCGTCGGACTAGCGGGAGGGCCGCGGGAGACCCAGTACTTC. The entire variable domain, with the rest obtained from reference TRBV29-1 and TRBJ2-5, is as follows: SAVISQKPSRDICQRGTSLTIQCQVDSQVTMMFWYRQQPGQSLTLIATANQGSEATYESGFVIDKFPISRPNLTFSTLTVSNMSPEDSSIYLCSVGLAGGPRETQYFGPGTRLLVL.

This clonotype was seen ten or more times. V and J are TRBV5-1 and TRBJ1-4; D may be TRBD1 (6 bases). The germline V gene has CDR1 SGHRS and CDR2 YFSETQ. The CDR3 has 17 amino acids. V shed 4 bases and J shed 3 bases, with 19 bases lying between them. The CDR3 DNA reads TGCGCCAGCAGCCTCAGACAGGCTAGTGCACCTAATGAAAAACTGTTTTTT. Translating gives CASSLRQASAPNEKLFF.

V is TRBV12-3 or TRBV12-4 and J is TRBJ2-5, with 9 bases aligning to TRBD1. V lost 1 base to trimming and J lost 5 bases; unmatched junction nucleotides: 5. This CDR3 has 15 amino acids. In nucleotides, the CDR3 is TGTGCCAGCAGTTTAGGGGACAGGGATGGGGAGACCCAGTACTTC. Its protein is CASSLGDRDGETQYF.

This clonotype was counted only a few times. CDR3 DNA: TGCAGTGCTAGACGGGGCGGTCTCCCGGACGGGACCCAGTACTTC. Encoded protein: CSARRGGLPDGTQYF. The gene calls are TRBV20-1 and TRBJ2-5; tentatively, D is TRBD1 or TRBD2 (5 bases each). CDR1 and CDR2 (germline): DFQATT, SNEGSKA (reference sequence). Trimming pared 2 bases from V and 7 bases from J, leaving 20 bases between. This CDR3 spans 15 amino acids.

The chain employs TRBV7-2 and TRBJ2-1; D is tentatively TRBD1 or TRBD2 (5 bases each). Germline-derived CDR1 and CDR2 are SGHTA and FQGNSA. V was shortened by 5 bases and J by 3 bases, with 14 bases between the two germline ends. This CDR3 is built from 15 residues. Written as DNA, the CDR3 is TGTGCCAGCAGCCTCCTGAGAGGGGTCTACAATGAGCAGTTCTTC. Translated, it gives CASSLLRGVYNEQFF.

V usage is TRBV4-1 and J usage is TRBJ1-4, with a weak D call TRBD1 (6 bases). Trimming removed 5 bases from V and 8 bases from J, with 18 bases in between. Germline assignment: CDR1 MGHRA and CDR2 YSYEKL. This CDR3 region has 15 residues. The DNA for the CDR3 is TGCGCCAGCAGCTCCAGGGGAGGGGAGGAGGAAAAACTGTTTTTT. Protein product: CASSSRGGEEEKLFF.

The chain is built from TRBV29-1 and TRBJ2-7, with 7 bases matching TRBD1. The CDR3 covers 16 residues. V was pared by 0 bases and J by 0 bases, with 8 bases of the junction left unmatched. From germline, CDR1 is SQVTM and CDR2 ANQGSEA. CDR3 coding DNA: TGCAGCGTTGAAGAACTCCTAAGGGACAGCTCCTACGAGCAGTACTTC. This sequence encodes CSVEELLRDSSYEQYF.

The chain recombines TRBV27 with TRBJ2-3; 9 bases are shared with TRBD2. Germline V CDR1 and CDR2: MNHEY, SMNVEV (reference sequence). The CDR3 has 21 residues. V dropped 7 bases and J dropped 0; count of bases not matched to a gene: 23. The CDR3 sequence: CASTPTPIEREVGPSTDTQYF. The CDR3 DNA reads TGTGCCAGCACCCCTACTCCTATAGAGCGGGAGGTGGGCCCTAGCACAGATACGCAGTATTTT.

The CDR3 is CSALSEGGTEAFF. CDR3 bases: TGCAGTGCTCTGTCAGAGGGGGGCACTGAAGCTTTCTTT. The chain uses TRBV20-1 and TRBJ1-1; a possible D gene is TRBD1 (6 bases). The germline V gene has CDR1 DFQATT and CDR2 SNEGSKA (reference sequence). Trimming pared 5 bases from V and 4 bases from J, leaving 14 bases between. The CDR3 is made up of 13 amino acids.

The genes are TRBV9 and TRBJ1-2; no firm D call. The CDR3 runs to 14 residues. The germline V and J ends were trimmed by 1 base and 5 bases, with 12 bases remaining between them. Germline V gene data show CDR1 as SGDLS and CDR2 as YYNGEE. The CDR3 loop is CASSVSAEAYGYTF. The DNA for the CDR3 is TGTGCCAGCAGCGTATCGGCGGAGGCATATGGCTACACCTTC.

On this clonotype itself: This may stem from a read error, because a much larger clone lies one nucleotide away. The genes are TRBV5-1 and TRBJ2-7, with D possibly matching TRBD2 (5 bases). Germline-derived CDR1 and CDR2 are SGHRS and YFSETQ. Trimming removed 1 base from V and 6 bases from J, with 11 bases in between. The CDR3 consists of 13 residues. CDR3 region: CASSLNSGCEQYF. CDR3 coding DNA: TGCGCCAGCAGCTTGAATTCGGGGTGCGAGCAGTACTTC. Using reference TRBV5-1 and TRBJ2-7 for the parts outside the CDR3, the full variable domain is KAGVTQTPRYLIKTRGQQVTLSCSPISGHRSVSWYQQTPGQGLQFLFEYFSETQRNKGNFPGRFSGRQFSNSRSEMNVSTLELGDSALYLCASSLNSGCEQYFGPGTRLTVT.

The chain employs TRBV6-1 and TRBJ2-7, with 14 bases that match TRBD2. J gave up 1 base and V 6 bases, and 5 bases lay outside the gene matches. The CDR3 has 16 residues. The germline V gene has CDR1 MNHNS and CDR2 SASEGT. This CDR3 reads CASRPGLAGVSYEQYF. CDR3 nucleotide sequence: TGTGCCAGCAGACCGGGACTAGCGGGAGTATCCTACGAGCAGTACTTC.

This clonotype was recorded a few times. The chain joins TRBV28 to TRBJ2-3; D is undetermined. Germline V gives CDR1 MDHEN, CDR2 SYDVKM. Trimming shortened V by 6 bases and J by 6 bases, and 13 bases separated the two germline ends. The CDR3 has 13 amino acids. DNA for the CDR3: TGTGCCAGCAGCCCCCGCGGCAGGGATACGCAGTATTTT. This translates into CASSPRGRDTQYF.